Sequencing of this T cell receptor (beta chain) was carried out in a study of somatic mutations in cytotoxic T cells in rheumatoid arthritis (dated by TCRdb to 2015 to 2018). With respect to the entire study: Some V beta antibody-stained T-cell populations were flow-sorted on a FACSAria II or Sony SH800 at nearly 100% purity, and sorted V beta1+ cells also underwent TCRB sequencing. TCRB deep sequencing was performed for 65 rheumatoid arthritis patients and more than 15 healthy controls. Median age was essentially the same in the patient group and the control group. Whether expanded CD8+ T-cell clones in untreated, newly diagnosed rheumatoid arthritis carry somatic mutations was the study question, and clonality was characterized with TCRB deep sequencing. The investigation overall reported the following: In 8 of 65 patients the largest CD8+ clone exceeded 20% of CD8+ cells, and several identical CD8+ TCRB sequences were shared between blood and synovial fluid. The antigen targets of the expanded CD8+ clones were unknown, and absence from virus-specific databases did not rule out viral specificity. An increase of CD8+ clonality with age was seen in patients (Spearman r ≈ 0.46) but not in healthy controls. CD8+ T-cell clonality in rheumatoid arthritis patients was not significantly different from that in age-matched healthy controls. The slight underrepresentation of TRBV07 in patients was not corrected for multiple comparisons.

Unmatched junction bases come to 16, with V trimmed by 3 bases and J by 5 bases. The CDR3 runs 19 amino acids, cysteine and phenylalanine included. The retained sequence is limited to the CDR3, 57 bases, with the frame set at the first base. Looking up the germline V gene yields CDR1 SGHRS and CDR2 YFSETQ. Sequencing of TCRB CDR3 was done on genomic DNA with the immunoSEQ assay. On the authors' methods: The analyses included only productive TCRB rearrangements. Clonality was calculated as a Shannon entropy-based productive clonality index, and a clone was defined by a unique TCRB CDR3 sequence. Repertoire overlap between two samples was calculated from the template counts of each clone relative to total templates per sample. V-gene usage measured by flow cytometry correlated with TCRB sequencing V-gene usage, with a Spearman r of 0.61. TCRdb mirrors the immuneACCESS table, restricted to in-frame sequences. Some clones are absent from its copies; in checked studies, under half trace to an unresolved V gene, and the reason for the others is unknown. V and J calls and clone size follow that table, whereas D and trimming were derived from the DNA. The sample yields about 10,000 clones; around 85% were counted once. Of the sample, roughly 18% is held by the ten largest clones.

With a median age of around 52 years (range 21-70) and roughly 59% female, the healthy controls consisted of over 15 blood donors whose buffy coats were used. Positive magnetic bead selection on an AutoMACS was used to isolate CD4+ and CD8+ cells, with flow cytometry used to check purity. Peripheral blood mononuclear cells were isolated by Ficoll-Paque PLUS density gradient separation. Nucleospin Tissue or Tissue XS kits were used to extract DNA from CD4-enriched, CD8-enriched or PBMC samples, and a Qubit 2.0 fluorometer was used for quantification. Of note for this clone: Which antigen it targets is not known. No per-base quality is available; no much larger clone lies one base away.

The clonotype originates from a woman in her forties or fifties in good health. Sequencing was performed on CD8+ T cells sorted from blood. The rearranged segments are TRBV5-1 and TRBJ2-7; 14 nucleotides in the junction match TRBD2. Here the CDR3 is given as CASSSFGTSGGGVGNEQYF. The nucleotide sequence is TGCGCCAGCAGCTCTTTTGGGACTAGCGGGGGCGGAGTTGGGAACGAGCAGTACTTC.